Given below is one T cell receptor beta chain in context. Its target is unknown. The CDR3 runs 16 residues. Germline V gives CDR1 SGHRS, CDR2 YFSETQ. V was pared by 4 bases and J by 5 bases, with 7 bases of the junction left unmatched. This record comes from a study of T cell responses to AZD1222 COVID-19 vaccine. Study outcomes and limitations: After the peak T cell response, and only then, were repertoires sampled. Females made up more of the donors, who were largely white British, and clonal diversity may have come out too low. Of the AZD1222 recipients, only six or seven were seropositive at baseline. Across spike, vaccine-associated CD4 TCRs were found, dominant at 160-218 and 743-854.

Produced via immunoSEQ multiplex PCR; TCRdb's table is partial and in-frame only. In the table there are 95,000 to 110,000 clones, 85% to 95% of which are singletons. The material was peripheral blood, obtained 28 days after the second AZD1222 dose. This sequence originates from an adult who received the AZD1222 COVID-19 vaccine. V usage is TRBV5-1 and J usage is TRBJ1-6; 9 nucleotides align to TRBD1. The CDR3 DNA is TGCGCCAGCAGCGTCGAACAGGGGGCCGATAATTCACCCCTCCACTTT. Encoded protein: CASSVEQGADNSPLHF. The variable domain in full, with the rest retrieved from reference TRBV5-1 and TRBJ1-6, is KAGVTQTPRYLIKTRGQQVTLSCSPISGHRSVSWYQQTPGQGLQFLFEYFSETQRNKGNFPGRFSGRQFSNSRSEMNVSTLELGDSALYLCASSVEQGADNSPLHFGNGTRLTVT.